This T cell receptor (beta chain) derives from a study of lymphopenia after photon versus proton radiotherapy. In the case of this clone: Its antigen is still unknown.

Study-wide points: Oligoclonal CD8+ Temra expansion after nadir drove photon patients' diversity drop. Post-nadir TCR diversity decline inversely tracked overall survival among those who died.

The CDR3 sequence is 18 residues long. Per the germline V gene, CDR1 is SEHNR and CDR2 is FQNEAQ (reference sequence). Trimming removed 1 base from V and 1 base from J, with 17 bases in between. The data were produced by immunoSEQ multiplex PCR, yet TCRdb's version contains in-frame clones alone and is incomplete. Of 77,000 or so clones listed, 83% were seen once; the top ten hold 1.3% to 1.5%. The specimen was peripheral blood, collected from a patient treated with proton-based radiotherapy. The rearrangement links TRBV7-9 to TRBJ2-1; TRBD1 is a possible D gene (5 bases). This TCR was sampled from a man between 60 and 75 years old with pancreatic cancer. The CDR3 protein is CASSLGGFRTRSYNEQFF. The CDR3 DNA follows: TGTGCCAGCAGCTTAGGGGGCTTTAGGACACGATCCTACAATGAGCAGTTCTTC.